Listed below are T cell receptor beta chains from one sample, sequenced in a study of CD8 T cells in Susac syndrome. TCRdb redid the calling of the immunoSEQ multiplex PCR reads with MiXCR, one entry per CDR3 protein. The profile shows fewer than 200,000 distinct CDR3 sequences, approximately 94% of them singletons. Sequenced: CD4+ T cells from PBMCs. The receptor source for this set is a human donor with Susac syndrome. CDR3s include the opening cysteine and the closing phenylalanine or tryptophan. The D gene is left open where the match is weak. The listing skips clone size in some rows; elsewhere it reads once, few, many or a size class.

>.|.|TRBV30|TRBJ1-1
TGTGCCTGGAGTAACGGACAGAACACTGAAGCTTTCTTT
CAWSNGQNTEAFF
>.|TRBD2|TRBV6-1|TRBJ2-3
TGTGCCAGCAGTGACCCCGGGACTAGCGGGGGGAGCACAGATACGCAGTATTTT
CASSDPGTSGGSTDTQYF
>.|TRBD2|TRBV5-1|TRBJ2-3
TGCGCCAGCAGCTTTTTAGGACTAGCCACAGATACGCAGTATTTT
CASSFLGLATDTQYF
>.|TRBD1|TRBV15|TRBJ2-6
TGTGCCACCAGCAGTCCAGGACAGGGGGCTTCCTCTGGGGCCAACGTCCTGACTTTC
CATSSPGQGASSGANVLTF
>.|TRBD1|TRBV27|TRBJ2-1
TGTGCCAGTAGAAGAAGGGGGCTGTCCTACAATGAGCAGTTCTTC
CASRRRGLSYNEQFF
>.|.|TRBV5-5|TRBJ2-3
TGTGCCAGCAGCTCGCAAAGTTACAGCTTTGGGGGAGATACGCAGTATTTT
CASSSQSYSFGGDTQYF
>.|TRBD2|TRBV10-2|TRBJ2-7
TGCGCCAGCACCGGGGGTAGCGGGGGCTCCTACGAGCAGTACTTC
CASTGGSGGSYEQYF
>.|TRBD1|TRBV27|TRBJ1-5
TGTGCCAGCAGCAAGGTGGACAGGGGGATGTATCAGCCCCAGCATTTT
CASSKVDRGMYQPQHF
>.|TRBD1|TRBV18|TRBJ2-7
TGTGCCAGCTCACCAGTACAGGGGGCGCAGTACTTC
CASSPVQGAQYF
>.|TRBD1|TRBV3-1|TRBJ2-1
TGTGCCAGCAGATCAAGGGGCAGGGGGCCGTATGAGCAGTTCTTC
CASRSRGRGPYEQFF
>.|.|TRBV7-9|TRBJ1-6
TGTGCCAGCAGCCAAAGGGGGGATTCACCCCTCCACTTT
CASSQRGDSPLHF
>once|TRBD1|TRBV18|TRBJ1-1
TGTGCCAGCTCACCACGGGGACAGCAAGCTTTCTTT
CASSPRGQQAFF
>once|.|TRBV6-1|TRBJ2-6
TGTGCCAGCAGTGAATGGGGCAGGACCTCTGGGGCCAACGTCCTGACTTTC
CASSEWGRTSGANVLTF
>.|TRBD1|TRBV6-5|TRBJ1-6
TGTGCCAGCAGTTACTCGAGGGACAGGGGGCTCATAAGGAATTCACCCCTCCACTTT
CASSYSRDRGLIRNSPLHF
>.|TRBD2|TRBV11-2|TRBJ2-1
TGTGCCAGCAGCTCCCCGGGGCTAGCGGGGGGTTATGAGCAGTTCTTC
CASSSPGLAGGYEQFF
>.|TRBD2|TRBV23-1|TRBJ2-1
TGCGCCAGCAGTCGGCTAGCGGGGAAAAGCTCCTACAATGAGCAGTTCTTC
CASSRLAGKSSYNEQFF
>.|.|TRBV14|TRBJ2-2
TGTGCCAGCAGCCAAGGTCCGGATCCGAACACCGGGGAGCTGTTTTTT
CASSQGPDPNTGELFF
>.|.|TRBV12-5|TRBJ1-1
TGTGCTAGTGCCCAGGGGTCCACTGAAGCTTTCTTT
CASAQGSTEAFF
>.|.|TRBV15|TRBJ2-1
TGTGCCACCAGCGTGGGACATTCAAGCTCCTACAATGAGCAGTTCTTC
CATSVGHSSSYNEQFF
>.|.|TRBV2|TRBJ1-1
TGTGCCAGCAGTGTGGACGGCCATCTGAACACTGAAGCTTTCTTT
CASSVDGHLNTEAFF
>.|.|TRBV2|TRBJ2-7
TGTGCCAGCAAGTGGGGGGCCTACGAGCAGTACTTC
CASKWGAYEQYF
>.|.|TRBV7-6|TRBJ2-1
TGTGCCAGCAGCACCCAGGGGTCCGGTGGCCATGAGCAGTTCTTC
CASSTQGSGGHEQFF
>.|TRBD2|TRBV24-1|TRBJ2-1
TGTGCCACCAGTGGGGGAGCGGGGGGCCGGGATGAGCAGTTCTTC
CATSGGAGGRDEQFF
>.|.|TRBV12-3/TRBV12-4|TRBJ2-1
TGTGCCAGCAGTTTGAGGCCTCTGGGGCAGTTCTTC
CASSLRPLGQFF
>.|.|TRBV9|TRBJ1-1
TGTGCCAGCAGCGTAGGGGTAGGTAACACTGAAGCTTTCTTT
CASSVGVGNTEAFF
>.|TRBD1|TRBV5-1|TRBJ2-2
TGCGCCAGCATGGGACAGGCGGAAGGGGAGCTGTTTTTT
CASMGQAEGELFF
>once|.|TRBV9|TRBJ2-7
TGTGCCAGCAGCCAAACAGTTCTCTCCGAGCAGTACTTC
CASSQTVLSEQYF
>.|.|TRBV9|TRBJ2-1
TGTGCCAGCAGCCGCAGTGGGGATGAGCAGTTCTTC
CASSRSGDEQFF
>.|.|TRBV28|TRBJ2-7
TGTGCCAGCAGTTTTAAGCTCAGGGGCCGGAGCCACGAGCAGTACTTC
CASSFKLRGRSHEQYF
>.|.|TRBV11-2|TRBJ2-7
TGTGCCAGCAGCTTAGATCTGGGGGCCTACGAGCAGTACTTC
CASSLDLGAYEQYF
>.|.|TRBV4-1|TRBJ2-7
TGCGCCAGCAGCCCATACCCCAGGTACACCTACGAGCAGTACTTC
CASSPYPRYTYEQYF
>.|.|TRBV6-1|TRBJ1-5
TGTGCCAGCAGTGACCGCATCAATCAGCCCCAGCATTTT
CASSDRINQPQHF
>.|TRBD2|TRBV6-5|TRBJ2-1
TGTGCCACTGAGCGGGGGCCGAGGAGTGAGCAGTTCTTC
CATERGPRSEQFF
>once|.|TRBV29-1|TRBJ1-4
TGCAGCGTTGAGTTGGGGGCGAGTCGAGGAAAACTGTTTTTT
CSVELGASRGKLFF
>.|TRBD2|TRBV7-3|TRBJ2-2
TGTGCCAGCAACTCGGGGGGGACCGGGGAGCTGTTTTTT
CASNSGGTGELFF
>.|.|TRBV3-1|TRBJ2-1
TGTGCCAGCAGCCAAATAGGGGACGGGGTTGAGCAGTTCTTC
CASSQIGDGVEQFF
>.|.|TRBV11-2|TRBJ1-1
TGTGCCAGCAGCTTAGATAACAGTTACAACACTGAAGCTTTCTTT
CASSLDNSYNTEAFF
>.|.|TRBV6-5|TRBJ1-6
TGTGCCAGCAGTTACGGGGCAGGGCAGTCCTTAAGACCCCTCCACTTT
CASSYGAGQSLRPLHF
>.|TRBD1|TRBV6-2/TRBV6-3|TRBJ1-2
TGTGCCAGCGGACAGGGTTTAGGCTACACCTTC
CASGQGLGYTF
>.|TRBD1|TRBV5-4|TRBJ1-2
TGTGCCAGCAGTCCCAAGGCGACAGGGAACTATGGCTACACCTTC
CASSPKATGNYGYTF
>.|.|TRBV20-1|TRBJ1-4
TGCAGTGCTAGAGGCTCAATGGAAAATAATGAAAAACTGTTTTTT
CSARGSMENNEKLFF